Below are 31 T cell receptor beta chains sequenced from a single sample in a study of identifying expanded T cells in peripheral blood. Produced via immunoSEQ multiplex PCR; TCRdb's table is partial and in-frame only. Among approximately 58,000 clones, around 86% were seen once, and the ten largest hold around a sixth. The sequenced sample consisted of blood. The receptors derive from a person between 18 and 75 years old in good health.

This chain links TRBV19 with TRBJ1-1, with D unresolved. V lost 5 bases and J lost 4, with 11 bases in between. The CDR3 runs to 13 residues. CDR1 LNHDA and CDR2 SQIVND come from the germline V gene (reference sequence). The CDR3 protein is CASSLGRGTEAFF. The CDR3 DNA reads TGTGCCAGTAGTTTAGGCCGGGGCACTGAAGCTTTCTTT.

The V call is TRBV9, the J call TRBJ2-1, with a tentative D call TRBD2 (6 bases). The CDR3 runs to 15 residues. CDR1 is SGDLS and CDR2 is YYNGEE in the germline V gene. The V end lost 0 bases, the J end lost 6 bases, and 13 bases lay between the germline ends. This chain's CDR3 is CASSVVAGSSNEQFF. CDR3 nucleotides: TGTGCCAGCAGCGTAGTTGCGGGAAGTTCCAATGAGCAGTTCTTC.

The chain carries TRBV6-1 and TRBJ2-7; 7 bases align to TRBD2. CDR1 and CDR2 (germline): MNHNS, SASEGT. The CDR3 sequence is 15 residues long. V gave up 4 bases and J gave up 0 bases; unmatched junction bases: 6. In nucleotides, the CDR3 is TGTGCCAGCAGTGCCTCTAGCGGAATCTCCTACGAGCAGTACTTC. Its translation: CASSASSGISYEQYF.

This chain connects TRBV7-3 to TRBJ2-1; no definite D call. The V end lost 1 base, the J end lost 7 bases, and 8 bases lay between the germline ends. CDR1 and CDR2 (germline): SGHTA, FQGTGA. The CDR3 is made up of 13 amino acids. CDR3 protein: CASSLSLGNEQFF. DNA of the CDR3: TGTGCCAGCAGCTTAAGCTTGGGTAATGAGCAGTTCTTC.

V gene TRBV18 combines with J gene TRBJ2-1; D call uncertain. In germline, CDR1 is KGHSH, CDR2 LQKENI. There are 12 residues in the CDR3. Trimming shortened V by 2 bases and J by 9 bases, and 8 bases separated the two germline ends. For the CDR3, the DNA is TGTGCCAGCTCACCAAGGGCTCCTGAGCAGTTCTTC. Translated: CASSPRAPEQFF.

The chain combines TRBV6-5 with TRBJ1-1, with no clear D. This CDR3 contains 13 residues. CDR1 and CDR2 (germline): MNHEY, SVGAGI. V lost 5 bases to trimming and J lost 1 base, with 8 bases between them. This CDR3 is CASSPPWNTEAFF. The CDR3 nucleotides are TGTGCCAGCAGTCCGCCTTGGAACACTGAAGCTTTCTTT.

The chain has TRBV29-1 and TRBJ2-5; maybe TRBD2 (6 bases). The CDR3 contains 15 residues. V lost 3 bases and J lost 9, with 23 bases in between. Per germline, CDR1 SQVTM and CDR2 ANQGSEA. Written as DNA, the CDR3 is TGCAGCGTTGATGAGGCGGGGATAACTAGGGAGGCCCAGTACTTC. The encoded protein is CSVDEAGITREAQYF.

J is TRBJ1-1 and V is TRBV29-1; perhaps TRBD1 as D (5 bases). The CDR3 sequence is 14 residues long. The germline CDR1 and CDR2 sequences are SQVTM and ANQGSEA. V was trimmed by 4 bases and J by 6 bases, leaving 18 bases between them. CDR3 bases: TGCAGCGTTGTCGGCGGGGCCGCCCGGGCTGAAGCTTTCTTT. This translates into CSVVGGAARAEAFF.

The gene calls are TRBV19 and TRBJ2-2; 10 bases align to TRBD2. Unmatched junction bases numbered 8, after V lost 3 bases and J lost 4 bases. Germline V gene sequence: CDR1 LNHDA, CDR2 SQIVND (reference sequence). The length of the CDR3 is 17 residues. The CDR3 region has the DNA TGTGCCAGTAGTATTGGAGGGCTAGCGGGAGTCACCGGGGAGCTGTTTTTT. Its translation: CASSIGGLAGVTGELFF.

The rearrangement joins TRBV10-2 to TRBJ2-3; either TRBD1 or TRBD2 may fit D (5 bases each). Germline CDR1 reads WSHSY; CDR2 reads SAAADI. V was trimmed by 6 bases and J by 2 bases, leaving 12 bases between them. The CDR3 runs to 14 residues. This chain's CDR3 is CASRGTDTTDTQYF. Written as DNA, the CDR3 is TGCGCCAGCAGGGGGACCGATACCACAGATACGCAGTATTTT.

This clone appeared once. This chain uses TRBV30 with TRBJ1-5, with 7 bases that match TRBD1. V was clipped by 5 bases and J by 2 bases; unmatched bases: 6. The CDR3 consists of 14 residues. Germline V gives CDR1 GTSNPN, CDR2 SVGIG (reference sequence). The CDR3 coding sequence is TGTGCCTGGGATCACGGACAGGGCAATCAGCCCCAGCATTTT. Protein: CAWDHGQGNQPQHF.

This clone was observed a single time. The chain carries TRBV7-8 and TRBJ1-2; tentatively, D is TRBD1 (5 bases). The CDR3 runs to 14 residues. Germline V gene lookup returns CDR1 SGHVS and CDR2 FQNEAQ. Trimming took 1 base from V and 6 from J, leaving 12 bases between them. The CDR3 DNA reads as TGTGCCAGCAGCTTAGTTTCGGGGGAGAATGGCTACACCTTC. It codes for CASSLVSGENGYTF.

This clone occurred a few times. V and J are TRBV6-1 and TRBJ2-1; D is uncertain. The CDR3 spans 14 residues. CDR1 and CDR2 (germline): MNHNS, SASEGT. V was clipped by 4 bases and J by 5 bases, with 12 bases between them. CDR3 loop: CASSALATHNEQFF. CDR3 DNA sequence: TGTGCCAGCAGTGCCCTGGCTACGCACAATGAGCAGTTCTTC.

The chain employs TRBV14 and TRBJ1-2, with no clear D. Germline CDR1 SGHDN, CDR2 FVKESK. The V and J ends lost 4 bases and 5 bases respectively, with 23 bases between them. The CDR3 is made up of 17 amino acids. CDR3 in DNA: TGTGCCAGCAGCCCGCGGTCCAAAGGGTTGGCGGATTATGGCTACACCTTC. Amino acids: CASSPRSKGLADYGYTF.

This chain joins TRBV18 and TRBJ1-1; D uncertain. The V end was cut by 0 bases, the J end by 5 bases, with 13 bases between. The CDR3 is made up of 15 amino acids. Germline assignment: CDR1 KGHSH and CDR2 LQKENI. CDR3 loop: CASSPPGFVRTEAFF. The CDR3 coding sequence is TGTGCCAGCTCACCACCGGGGTTCGTTCGGACTGAAGCTTTCTTT. Based on the CDR3 plus reference TRBV18 and TRBJ1-1, the full variable domain is NAGVMQNPRHLVRRRGQEARLRCSPMKGHSHVYWYRQLPEEGLKFMVYLQKENIIDESGMPKERFSAEFPKEGPSILRIQQVVRGDSAAYFCASSPPGFVRTEAFFGQGTRLTVV.

The sample holds many counts of this clone. This sample also contains other DNA sequences that code for the same CDR3. The V call is TRBV16, the J call TRBJ2-7; D is unclear. CDR1 is KGHSY, CDR2 FQNENV, per germline. Trimming stripped 0 bases from V and 3 bases from J, with 6 bases between. CDR3 length: 13 residues. DNA for the CDR3: TGTGCCAGCAGCCAATCGGCAGACTACGAGCAGTACTTC. The encoded protein is CASSQSADYEQYF.

This clone was seen more than once but under ten times. This chain uses TRBV7-2 with TRBJ2-1, with 13 bases fitting TRBD2. The V gene end was trimmed by 3 bases and the J gene end by 6 bases; junction bases not matched to a gene: 8. The germline V gene has CDR1 SGHTA and CDR2 FQGNSA. The CDR3 runs to 17 residues. CDR3 residues: CASSLRTSGSLGNEQFF. Here the CDR3 DNA reads TGTGCCAGCAGCTTGAGGACTAGCGGGAGTTTGGGCAATGAGCAGTTCTTC. Complete variable domain (other parts from reference TRBV7-2 and TRBJ2-1): GAGVSQSPSNKVTEKGKDVELRCDPISGHTALYWYRQSLGQGLEFLIYFQGNSAPDKSGLPSDRFSAERTGGSVSTLTIQRTQQEDSAVYLCASSLRTSGSLGNEQFFGPGTRLTVL.

V and J are TRBV6-6 and TRBJ2-3; tentative D call: TRBD1 (6 bases). The germline V and J ends were trimmed by 6 bases and 2 bases, with 18 bases remaining between them. The germline gives CDR1 MNHNY, CDR2 SVGAGI (reference sequence). The CDR3 is 16 amino acids. CDR3 protein: CASSLLSGHLTDTQYF. CDR3 sequence (DNA): TGTGCCAGCAGCCTCCTCTCGGGACACCTCACAGATACGCAGTATTTT.

This rearrangement joins TRBV6-6 to TRBJ1-1; maybe TRBD1 (5 bases). The germline CDR1 and CDR2 sequences are MNHNY and SVGAGI (reference sequence). Trimming took off 8 bases at V and 1 base at J, with 8 bases between the two ends. The length of the CDR3 is 12 residues. The CDR3 protein is CASDTGNTEAFF. The CDR3 bases are TGTGCCAGCGATACAGGGAACACTGAAGCTTTCTTT.

The V and J genes are TRBV2 and TRBJ2-1, with TRBD2 matching over 7 bases. CDR1 is SNHLY, CDR2 FYNNEI, per germline. The junction had 0 bases not matched to a gene; V was cut back by 9 bases and J by 4 bases. The CDR3 consists of 11 residues. The CDR3 DNA reads TGTGCCAGTAGCGGGTACAATGAGCAGTTCTTC. Amino acids: CASSGYNEQFF.

The rearrangement uses TRBV6-1 and TRBJ1-2, with D unclear. V was shortened by 5 bases and J by 0 bases, with 10 bases between the two germline ends. Germline V CDR1 and CDR2: MNHNS, SASEGT. The CDR3 is made up of 14 amino acids. The CDR3 DNA reads TGTGCCAGCAGTCGGGGTCAATCTAACTATGGCTACACCTTC. Amino acid sequence: CASSRGQSNYGYTF.

This chain connects TRBV19 to TRBJ1-5, with D perhaps matching TRBD1 (5 bases). The CDR3 spans 13 residues. V was trimmed by 7 bases and J by 4 bases, leaving 11 bases between them. From germline, CDR1 is LNHDA and CDR2 SQIVND (reference sequence). In DNA form, the CDR3 reads TGTGCCAGTACCGACAGACTGAATCAGCCCCAGCATTTT. It specifies CASTDRLNQPQHF.

The chain is built from TRBV20-1 and TRBJ2-5; 7 positions match TRBD1. The CDR3 sequence is 11 residues long. Germline values: CDR1 DFQATT, CDR2 SNEGSKA (reference sequence). The V and J ends lost 5 bases and 5 bases, in that order; junction bases with no gene match: 2. As DNA, the CDR3 is TGCAGTGCTTTCAGGGGGGAGACCCAGTACTTC. It specifies CSAFRGETQYF.

This chain uses TRBV19 with TRBJ1-1; TRBD1 is a possible D gene (5 bases). The CDR3 spans 13 residues. Germline V lookup: CDR1 LNHDA, CDR2 SQIVND (reference sequence). V lost 8 bases and J lost 3, with 13 bases in between. The CDR3 is CASGLRQYTEAFF. DNA for the CDR3: TGTGCCAGTGGGCTAAGACAGTACACTGAAGCTTTCTTT.

The CDR3 sequence: CTSPNRLPSGGDPREQYV. CDR3 DNA sequence: TGCACCAGCCCCAATAGATTGCCTAGCGGGGGGGACCCTCGCGAGCAGTACGTC. The chain has TRBV1 and TRBJ2-7; TRBD2 is taken as the D call from the table, unchecked against the DNA. TRBV1 is a listed pseudogene. The CDR3 covers 18 residues.

The V and J genes are TRBV5-6 and TRBJ2-5, with D perhaps matching TRBD1 or TRBD2 (5 bases each). From germline, CDR1 is SGHDT and CDR2 YYEEEE. This CDR3 contains 15 residues. Trimming removed 4 bases at V and 4 bases at J, with 17 bases between. CDR3 sequence: CASSRVGVSGETQYF. CDR3 in DNA: TGTGCCAGCAGCCGGGTGGGGGTTTCAGGAGAGACCCAGTACTTC.

This clone was picked up one time. The chain has TRBV6-1 and TRBJ2-5, with 12 bases matching TRBD2. CDR3 length equals 15 residues. V gave up 4 bases and J gave up 4 bases; unmatched junction bases: 4. Per the germline V gene, CDR1 is MNHNS and CDR2 is SASEGT. Here the CDR3 DNA reads TGTGCCAGCAGTGTGACTAGCGGGGGAGGAGAGACCCAGTACTTC. Translated, it gives CASSVTSGGGETQYF.

The rearrangement uses TRBV19 and TRBJ1-2, with 8 nucleotides matching TRBD1. The CDR3 length is 13 residues. CDR1 and CDR2 (germline): LNHDA, SQIVND (reference sequence). J was trimmed by 7 bases and V by 3 bases; bases with no gene match: 4. The CDR3 bases are TGTGCCAGTAGTATGGGACAGGCCGCTGGCTACACCTTC. It translates to CASSMGQAAGYTF.

V and J are TRBV28 and TRBJ1-4; D not certain. This CDR3 region has 13 residues. Germline V gene sequence: CDR1 MDHEN, CDR2 SYDVKM. V lost 2 bases and J lost 16, with 17 bases in between. CDR3 sequence reads: CASSLETLGYRFF. The CDR3 DNA reads TGTGCCAGCAGTTTAGAGACCCTGGGCTATAGGTTTTTT.

The chain links TRBV15 to TRBJ1-1; a possible D gene is TRBD1 (6 bases). Trimming cost V 3 bases and J 6 bases, with 17 bases left between them. The length of the CDR3 is 15 residues. Germline V lookup: CDR1 LNHNV, CDR2 YYDKDF (reference sequence). CDR3 bases: TGTGCCACCAGCAGGAGAACTCACGGGGGCGCTGAAGCTTTCTTT. Its translation is CATSRRTHGGAEAFF.

The chain recombines TRBV19 with TRBJ2-1, with TRBD1 matching over 9 bases. This CDR3 region has 15 residues. V lost 1 base, J lost 2 bases, and 0 bases stayed unmatched. In germline, CDR1 is LNHDA, CDR2 SQIVND (reference sequence). The chain's CDR3 is CASSIGQGAYNEQFF. The CDR3 DNA is TGTGCCAGTAGTATAGGACAGGGGGCCTACAATGAGCAGTTCTTC.